Listed here are 4 T cell receptor beta chains from one sample, sequenced in a study of shared clonotypes between healthy human individuals. The data were produced by immunoSEQ multiplex PCR, yet TCRdb's version contains in-frame clones alone and is incomplete. The sample shows approximately 1.1 million clones, around three quarters of them seen only once. The sample consisted of memory CD4+ T cells from PBMCs. Subset here: CD45RA-negative fraction. Source of these receptors: a man aged 18 to 35 in good health. Some clones in this sample may be carry-over from other donors' samples.

The rearrangement joins TRBV15 to TRBJ2-1; D uncertain. CDR1 is LNHNV, CDR2 YYDKDF, per germline (reference sequence). Trimming stripped 6 bases from V and 7 bases from J, with 13 bases between. The CDR3 is 13 residues long. CDR3 bases: TGTGCCACCAGATATGGTGGAAGGAATGAGCAGTTCTTC. Encoded protein: CATRYGGRNEQFF.

The V and J genes are TRBV10-3 and TRBJ2-7, with 7 nucleotides matching TRBD2. The CDR3 consists of 17 residues. Germline lookup yields CDR1 ENHRY and CDR2 SYGVKD. Here the CDR3 reads CATAASGTTNRNYEQYF. Written as DNA, the CDR3 is TGTGCTACGGCAGCGAGCGGGACTACCAATAGAAACTACGAGCAGTACTTC.

This chain joins TRBV12-5 and TRBJ1-1; D is ambiguous. Trimming removed 3 bases at V and 5 bases at J, with 10 bases between. The CDR3 has 13 amino acids. Germline CDR1 and CDR2: LGHNT and FRNRAP. The CDR3, as DNA: TGTGCTAGTGGTTTCCTCGCAGATACTGAAGCTTTCTTT. It codes for CASGFLADTEAFF.

This chain joins TRBV7-8 and TRBJ2-5, with TRBD1 matching over 7 bases. Looked up from germline, CDR1 is SGHVS and CDR2 is FQNEAQ. After removal of 5 bases from V and 5 bases from J, the junction contained 5 bases not matched to a gene. The CDR3 length is 13 residues. CDR3 region: CASSPKGAETQYF. DNA for the CDR3: TGTGCCAGCAGCCCCAAGGGGGCGGAGACCCAGTACTTC.